This TCR beta chain was retrieved from a study of regulatory T cells in long-lasting Graves disease. As for the study in general: Persistent Graves' disease denoted over 5 years of antithyroid drugs plus positive TSH receptor antibodies. General observations from the study: Persistent disease favored TRBV28, TRBJ1-2 and TRBJ2-5. Persistent patients had more shared public clonotypes (under 3,000) than new patients (966). For persistent Graves' patients, TCR diversity was lower than for newly diagnosed ones.

CDR3 size: 14 residues. V dropped 8 bases and J dropped 6; count of bases not matched to a gene: 3. The V gene's germline CDR1 is MNHNS and CDR2 SASEGT. Construction of TCR beta libraries relied on iRepertoire HTBI primers and on Arm-PCR targeting CDR3 regions. TCRdb redid the calling of the multiplex PCR reads with MiXCR, one entry per CDR3 protein. This sample has 400,000 to 500,000 distinct CDR3 sequences, with around 20% found just once. In regard to this clonotype: Its antigen remains unidentified.

Time point specified: persistent/refractory GD, antithyroid drugs over 5 years with positive TRAb. PBMC-derived RNA was used for the TCR library. This chain joins TRBV6-1 and TRBJ2-3; 15 bases align to TRBD2. This clonotype was sampled from a female donor with Graves disease. This sample comprised peripheral blood mononuclear cells (PBMCs), obtained when the disease was refractory, from a patient treated with antithyroid drugs. This CDR3 is CASGLAGGTDTQYF. CDR3 sequence (DNA): TGTGCCAGCGGACTAGCGGGAGGGACGGATACGCAGTATTTT.